This is a list of T cell receptor beta chains from one sample in a study of CD8 T cells in ankylosing spondylitis. TCRdb analysed the 5' RACE reads with MiXCR anew, one entry per CDR3 protein. The sample has 380,000 or so distinct CDR3 sequences, 20% seen once. What was sequenced was blood, either unsorted or a sorted T cell fraction (not recorded which). Receptor source: a male donor with ankylosing spondylitis or in good health (not recorded which). Both conserved end residues are part of each CDR3. The order of the fields is J gene, clone size, V gene, CDR3 length, D gene, CDR3 DNA, CDR3 protein. D genes are given only for firm matches. A clone size is listed for some rows: how often the clone was seen (once, few, many), or a class if it is expanded.

>TRBJ1-5|-|TRBV12-3/TRBV12-4|12|-
TGTGCCAGCAGTCAGAGCTATCAGCCCCAGCATTTT
CASSQSYQPQHF
>TRBJ2-1|few|TRBV7-3|14|TRBD2
TGTGCCAGCAGCTCTAGCGGGGGGGCATATGAGCAGTTCTTC
CASSSSGGAYEQFF
>TRBJ1-2|few|TRBV7-9|11|-
TGTGCCAGCATAGACGGCCATGGCTACACCTTC
CASIDGHGYTF
>TRBJ2-5|few|TRBV7-9|16|TRBD2
TGTGCCAGCAGCTTATCCGTGGGACTAGTCCAAGAGACCCAGTACTTC
CASSLSVGLVQETQYF
>TRBJ2-1|-|TRBV28|14|-
TGTGCCAGCTTCGGGTCAGGGAAGTGGAATGAGCAGTTCTTC
CASFGSGKWNEQFF
>TRBJ2-3|-|TRBV9|16|TRBD2
TGTGCCAGCAGCGAGGGGCGCGGGGGGGCCACAGATACGCAGTATTTT
CASSEGRGGATDTQYF
>TRBJ2-1|few|TRBV2|14|TRBD1
TGTGCCAGCAGGAACAGGGGGCAATGGAATGAGCAGTTCTTC
CASRNRGQWNEQFF
>TRBJ2-7|-|TRBV5-5|14|TRBD1
TGTGCCAGCAGCCAGGGACAGGAAATCTACGAGCAGTACTTC
CASSQGQEIYEQYF
>TRBJ2-2|few|TRBV12-3/TRBV12-4|13|-
TGTGCCAGCAGGGACCTAGGAGCCGGGGAGCTGTTTTTT
CASRDLGAGELFF
>TRBJ2-1|-|TRBV12-3/TRBV12-4|13|-
TGTGCCAGCACCCCCAGTACCTACAATGAGCAGTTCTTC
CASTPSTYNEQFF
>TRBJ2-5|few|TRBV7-9|14|TRBD2
TGTGCCAGCAGCTCGGGACTAGCTTTGGAGACCCAGTACTTC
CASSSGLALETQYF
>TRBJ2-5|few|TRBV28|10|-
TGTGCCGCCGGGGCGAGGGACCAGTACTTC
CAAGARDQYF
>TRBJ2-2|-|TRBV20-1|12|-
TGCAGTGCTAGTAGGGGCACCGGGGAGCTGTTTTTT
CSASRGTGELFF
>TRBJ1-5|few|TRBV20-1|13|TRBD1
TGCAGTGCTCGTGACAGGGGGGAGCAGCCCCAGCATTTT
CSARDRGEQPQHF
>TRBJ2-1|-|TRBV7-9|15|TRBD1
TGTGCCAGCAGCTTAGCATCCGGGACAGGCGCTGAGCAGTTCTTC
CASSLASGTGAEQFF
>TRBJ2-2|-|TRBV9|15|-
TGTGCCAGCAGCGTAGTCGGGACGAAGGGCGGGGAGCTGTTTTTT
CASSVVGTKGGELFF
>TRBJ2-7|-|TRBV20-1|13|-
TGCAGTGCTAGAGGCACAGACCCCTACGAGCAGTACTTC
CSARGTDPYEQYF
>TRBJ1-1|-|TRBV7-6|13|-
TGTGCCAGCAGCTTAGAGGGGTGGGGTGAAGCTTTCTTT
CASSLEGWGEAFF
>TRBJ2-7|-|TRBV15|15|-
TGTGCCACCAGCAGCCTCCGGGGGGCCTGGTACGAGCAGTACTTC
CATSSLRGAWYEQYF
>TRBJ2-5|-|TRBV6-1|13|-
TGTGCCAGCAGTCCCCTGTCTGCAGAGACCCAGTACTTC
CASSPLSAETQYF
>TRBJ2-2|-|TRBV20-1|14|-
TGCAGTGCGCCGAAGGCAGCGAACACCGGGGAGCTGTTTTTT
CSAPKAANTGELFF
>TRBJ2-7|few|TRBV11-2|12|TRBD1
TGTGCCAGCACCGAACAGGGGACCGAGCAGTACTTC
CASTEQGTEQYF
>TRBJ2-4|-|TRBV7-8|15|TRBD2
TGTGCCAGCAGCCCACGGGGGGAAGGGGAAAACATTCAGTACTTC
CASSPRGEGENIQYF
>TRBJ2-3|few|TRBV24-1|17|-
TGTGCCACCAGTGATGCCGCCAGCGAACCCAACACAGATACGCAGTATTTT
CATSDAASEPNTDTQYF
>TRBJ2-5|many|TRBV29-1|10|-
TGCAGCTCACGGGCAGAGACCCAGTACTTC
CSSRAETQYF
>TRBJ2-1|few|TRBV4-1|15|TRBD2
TGCGCCAGCAGCCCGCCGGGACTAAGGGCCAATGAGCAGTTCTTC
CASSPPGLRANEQFF
>TRBJ2-7|-|TRBV12-3/TRBV12-4|13|-
TGTGCCAGCAGTTTAGCGCTATTCCCCGAGCAGTACTTC
CASSLALFPEQYF
>TRBJ2-5|-|TRBV7-7|15|TRBD2
TGTGCCAGCAGCTTATTGTCTAGCGGGGGAGAGACCCAGTACTTC
CASSLLSSGGETQYF